This entry describes one T cell receptor (beta chain). The sample originates from a study of blood T cell repertoires in COVID-19. At the level of the study: Sources were T cells, B-cell-depleted T cells, or PBMCs; the material itself was cDNA or gDNA.

Germline V CDR1 and CDR2: SQVTM, ANQGSEA. V trimming: 5 bases; J trimming: 2 bases; junction bases outside the gene matches: 3. This CDR3 comprises 13 residues. Repertoires were generated with immunoSEQ multiplex PCR, while TCRdb's copy carries only in-frame clones and drops some. This table has about 170,000 clones, 65% to 85% appearing once. The sequence derives from a man between 65 and 85 years old with active or convalescent COVID-19. The source material was peripheral blood. The genes are TRBV29-1 and TRBJ2-7, with TRBD1 matching over 10 bases. This chain's CDR3 is CSVWDRGPYEQYF. In DNA, the CDR3 is TGCAGCGTTTGGGACAGGGGACCCTACGAGCAGTACTTC.